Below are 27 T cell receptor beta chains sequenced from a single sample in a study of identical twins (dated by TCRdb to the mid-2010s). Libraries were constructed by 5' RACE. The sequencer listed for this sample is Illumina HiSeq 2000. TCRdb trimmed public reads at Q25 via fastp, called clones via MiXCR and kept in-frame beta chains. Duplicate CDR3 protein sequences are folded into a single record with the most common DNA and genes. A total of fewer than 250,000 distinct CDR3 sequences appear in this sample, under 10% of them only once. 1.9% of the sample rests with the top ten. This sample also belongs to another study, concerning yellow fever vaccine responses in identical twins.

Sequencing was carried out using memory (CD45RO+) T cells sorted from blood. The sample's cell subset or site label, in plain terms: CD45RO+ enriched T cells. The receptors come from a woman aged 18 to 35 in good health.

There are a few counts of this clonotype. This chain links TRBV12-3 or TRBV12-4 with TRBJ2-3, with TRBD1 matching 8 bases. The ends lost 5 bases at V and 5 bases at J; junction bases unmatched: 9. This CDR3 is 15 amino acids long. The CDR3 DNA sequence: TGTGCCAGCAGTCCCGGGACAGGTATACTAGATACGCAGTATTTT. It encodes CASSPGTGILDTQYF.

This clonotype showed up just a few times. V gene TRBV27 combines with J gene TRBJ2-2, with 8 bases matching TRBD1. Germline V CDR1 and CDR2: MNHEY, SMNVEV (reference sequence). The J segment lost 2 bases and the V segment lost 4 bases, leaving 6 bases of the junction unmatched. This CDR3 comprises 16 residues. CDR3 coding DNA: TGTGCCAGCAGTTACGGGGGACAGGTTAACACCGGGGAGCTGTTTTTT. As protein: CASSYGGQVNTGELFF.

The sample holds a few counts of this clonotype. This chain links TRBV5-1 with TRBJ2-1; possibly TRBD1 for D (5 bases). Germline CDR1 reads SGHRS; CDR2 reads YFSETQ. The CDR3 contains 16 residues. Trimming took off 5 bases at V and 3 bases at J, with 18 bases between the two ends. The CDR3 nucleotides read TGCGCCAGCAGTGAAGACAGTCCAACCAACTACAATGAGCAGTTCTTC. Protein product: CASSEDSPTNYNEQFF. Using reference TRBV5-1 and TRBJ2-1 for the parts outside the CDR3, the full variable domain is KAGVTQTPRYLIKTRGQQVTLSCSPISGHRSVSWYQQTPGQGLQFLFEYFSETQRNKGNFPGRFSGRQFSNSRSEMNVSTLELGDSALYLCASSEDSPTNYNEQFFGPGTRLTVL.

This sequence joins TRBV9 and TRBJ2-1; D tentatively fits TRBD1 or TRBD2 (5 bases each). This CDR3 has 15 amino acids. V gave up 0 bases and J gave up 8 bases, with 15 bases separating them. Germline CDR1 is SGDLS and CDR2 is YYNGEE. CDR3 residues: CASSVDGVMGDEQFF. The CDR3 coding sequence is TGTGCCAGCAGCGTAGATGGGGTAATGGGGGATGAGCAGTTCTTC.

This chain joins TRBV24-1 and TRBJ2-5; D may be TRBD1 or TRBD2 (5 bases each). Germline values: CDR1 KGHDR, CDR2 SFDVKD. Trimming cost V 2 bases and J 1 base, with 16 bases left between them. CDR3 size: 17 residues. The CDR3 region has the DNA TGTGCCACCAGTGATTGGCCGGGACCGCAAACCCAAGAGACCCAGTACTTC. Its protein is CATSDWPGPQTQETQYF.

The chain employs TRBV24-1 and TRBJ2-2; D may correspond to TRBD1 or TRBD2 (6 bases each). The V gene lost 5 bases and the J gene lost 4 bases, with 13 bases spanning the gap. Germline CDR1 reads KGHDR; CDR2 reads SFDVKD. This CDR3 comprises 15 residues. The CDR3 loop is CATSVTGAGTGELFF. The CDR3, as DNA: TGTGCCACCAGTGTCACGGGGGCGGGCACCGGGGAGCTGTTTTTT.

The DNA of the CDR3 is TGTGCCAGCAGTATAAGCTCCTACAATGAGCAGTTCTTC. It translates to CASSISSYNEQFF. V is TRBV2 and J is TRBJ2-1; D unclear. The CDR3 runs to 13 residues. CDR1 is SNHLY and CDR2 is FYNNEI in the germline V gene. The germline V and J ends were trimmed by 5 bases and 0 bases, with 5 bases remaining between them. The complete variable domain, with remaining parts taken from reference TRBV2 and TRBJ2-1, reads EPEVTQTPSHQVTQMGQEVILRCVPISNHLYFYWYRQILGQKVEFLVSFYNNEISEKSEIFDDQFSVERPDGSNFTLKIRSTKLEDSAMYFCASSISSYNEQFFGPGTRLTVL.

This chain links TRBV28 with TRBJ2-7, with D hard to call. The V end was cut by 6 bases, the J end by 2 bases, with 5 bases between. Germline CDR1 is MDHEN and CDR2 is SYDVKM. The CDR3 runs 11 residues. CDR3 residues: CASSTPYEQYF. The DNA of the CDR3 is TGTGCCAGCAGCACCCCCTACGAGCAGTACTTC.

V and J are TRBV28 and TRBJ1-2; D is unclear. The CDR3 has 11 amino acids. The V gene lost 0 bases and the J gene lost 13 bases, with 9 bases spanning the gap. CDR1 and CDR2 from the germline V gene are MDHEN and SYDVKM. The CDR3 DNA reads TGTGCCAGCAGTTTATGGCAGGAACCCACCTTC. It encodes CASSLWQEPTF.

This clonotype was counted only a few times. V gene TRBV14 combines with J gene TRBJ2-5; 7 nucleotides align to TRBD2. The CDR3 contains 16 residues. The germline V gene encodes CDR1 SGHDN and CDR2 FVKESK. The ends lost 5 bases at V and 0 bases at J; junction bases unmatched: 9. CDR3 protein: CASSYTGTTYQETQYF. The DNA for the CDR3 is TGTGCCAGCAGCTATACCGGGACTACATACCAAGAGACCCAGTACTTC.

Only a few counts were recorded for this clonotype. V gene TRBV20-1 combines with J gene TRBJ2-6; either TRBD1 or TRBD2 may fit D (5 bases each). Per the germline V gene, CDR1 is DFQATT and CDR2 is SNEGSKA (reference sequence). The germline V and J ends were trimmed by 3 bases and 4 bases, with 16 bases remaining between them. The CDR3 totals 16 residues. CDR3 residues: CSASSNGASGANVLTF. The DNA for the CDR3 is TGCAGTGCTAGTTCCAACGGGGCGAGCGGGGCCAACGTCCTGACTTTC.

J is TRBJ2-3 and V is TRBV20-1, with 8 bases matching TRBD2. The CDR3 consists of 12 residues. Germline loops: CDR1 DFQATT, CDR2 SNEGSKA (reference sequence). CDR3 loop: CSAVGPGLAQYF. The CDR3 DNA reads TGCAGCGCAGTAGGACCGGGACTAGCGCAGTATTTT.

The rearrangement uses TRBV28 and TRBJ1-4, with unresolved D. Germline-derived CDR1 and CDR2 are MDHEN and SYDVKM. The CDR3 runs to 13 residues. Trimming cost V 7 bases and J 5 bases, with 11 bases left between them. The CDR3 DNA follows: TGTGCCAGCATCGACCGCGAGAATGAAAAACTGTTTTTT. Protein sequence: CASIDRENEKLFF.

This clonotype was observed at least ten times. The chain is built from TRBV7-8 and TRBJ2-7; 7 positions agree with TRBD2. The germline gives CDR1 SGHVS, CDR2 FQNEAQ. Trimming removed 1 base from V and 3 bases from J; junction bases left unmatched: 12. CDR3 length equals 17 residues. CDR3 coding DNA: TGTGCCAGCAGCTTAGTGAGTCTCAGCGGGGCCGTCTACGAGCAGTACTTC. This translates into CASSLVSLSGAVYEQYF. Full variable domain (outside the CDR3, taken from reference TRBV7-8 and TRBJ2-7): GAGVSQSPRYKVAKRGQDVALRCDPISGHVSLFWYQQALGQGPEFLTYFQNEAQLDKSGLPSDRFFAERPEGSVSTLKIQRTQQEDSAVYLCASSLVSLSGAVYEQYFGPGTRLTVT.

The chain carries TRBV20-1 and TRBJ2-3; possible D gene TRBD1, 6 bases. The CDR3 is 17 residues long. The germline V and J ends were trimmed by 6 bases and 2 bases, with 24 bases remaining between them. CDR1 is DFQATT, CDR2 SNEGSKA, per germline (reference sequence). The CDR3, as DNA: TGCAGTGCCCCAGGGGCCCTAGATCGCCCGAACACAGATACGCAGTATTTT. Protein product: CSAPGALDRPNTDTQYF.

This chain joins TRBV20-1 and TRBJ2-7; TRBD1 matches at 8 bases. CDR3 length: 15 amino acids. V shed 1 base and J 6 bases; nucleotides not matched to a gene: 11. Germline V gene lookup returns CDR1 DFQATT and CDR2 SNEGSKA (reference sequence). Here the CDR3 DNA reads TGCAGTGCTAGAGTCCTTGGACAGGGTCGCGGCGAGCAGTACTTC. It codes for CSARVLGQGRGEQYF.

CDR3: CASSQDVGQPQYF. The CDR3 nucleotides are TGTGCCAGCAGCCAAGATGTAGGCCAGCCTCAGTACTTC. The gene calls are TRBV3-1 and TRBJ2-7; unclear D gene. Trimming took off 0 bases at V and 10 bases at J, with 13 bases between the two ends. CDR3 size: 13 residues. Germline V gene sequence: CDR1 LGHDT, CDR2 YNNKEL (reference sequence).

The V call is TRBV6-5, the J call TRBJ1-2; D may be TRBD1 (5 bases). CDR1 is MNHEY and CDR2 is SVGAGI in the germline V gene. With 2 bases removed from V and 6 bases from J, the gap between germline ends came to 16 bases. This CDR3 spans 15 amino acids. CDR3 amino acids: CASSYVPTGEHGYTF. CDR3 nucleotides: TGTGCCAGCAGTTACGTCCCAACAGGCGAGCATGGCTACACCTTC.

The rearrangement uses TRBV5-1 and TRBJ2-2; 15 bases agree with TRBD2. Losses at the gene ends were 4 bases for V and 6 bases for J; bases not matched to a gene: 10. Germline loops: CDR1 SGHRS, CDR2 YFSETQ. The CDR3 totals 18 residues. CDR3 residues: CASSAGLAGGPRSGELFF. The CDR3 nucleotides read TGCGCCAGCAGCGCCGGACTAGCGGGAGGGCCGAGGTCCGGGGAGCTGTTTTTT.

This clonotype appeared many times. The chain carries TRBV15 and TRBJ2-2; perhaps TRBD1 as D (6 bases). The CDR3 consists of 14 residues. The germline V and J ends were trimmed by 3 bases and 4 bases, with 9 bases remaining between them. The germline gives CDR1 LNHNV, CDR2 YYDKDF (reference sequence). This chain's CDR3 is CATSSGQSTGELFF. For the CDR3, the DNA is TGTGCCACCAGCAGTGGACAGAGCACCGGGGAGCTGTTTTTT.

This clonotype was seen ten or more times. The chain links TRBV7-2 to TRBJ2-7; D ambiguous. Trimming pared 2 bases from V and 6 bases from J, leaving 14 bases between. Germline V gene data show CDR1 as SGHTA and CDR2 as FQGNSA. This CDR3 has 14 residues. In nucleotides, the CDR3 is TGTGCCAGCAGCTTAAGCATTTCATCCATCGAGCAGTACTTC. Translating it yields CASSLSISSIEQYF.

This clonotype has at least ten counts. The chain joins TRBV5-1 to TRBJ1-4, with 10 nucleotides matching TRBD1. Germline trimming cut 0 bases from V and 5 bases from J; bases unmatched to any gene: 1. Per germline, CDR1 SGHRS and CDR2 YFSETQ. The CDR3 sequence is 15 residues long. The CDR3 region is CASSLAGQGNEKLFF. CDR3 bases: TGCGCCAGCAGCTTGGCGGGACAGGGGAATGAAAAACTGTTTTTT.

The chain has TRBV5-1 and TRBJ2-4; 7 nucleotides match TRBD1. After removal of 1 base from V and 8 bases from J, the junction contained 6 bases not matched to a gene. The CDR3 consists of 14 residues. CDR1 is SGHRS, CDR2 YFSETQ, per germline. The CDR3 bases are TGCGCCAGCAGCTTGTCAGGGGGTGAGGACATTCAGTACTTC. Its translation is CASSLSGGEDIQYF.

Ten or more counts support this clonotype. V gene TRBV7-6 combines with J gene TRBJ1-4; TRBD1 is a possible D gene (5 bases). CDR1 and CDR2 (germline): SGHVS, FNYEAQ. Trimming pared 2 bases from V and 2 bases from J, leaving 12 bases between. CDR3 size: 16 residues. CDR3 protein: CASSLSGGGTNEKLFF. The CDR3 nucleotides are TGTGCCAGCAGCTTATCGGGCGGGGGGACTAATGAAAAACTGTTTTTT.

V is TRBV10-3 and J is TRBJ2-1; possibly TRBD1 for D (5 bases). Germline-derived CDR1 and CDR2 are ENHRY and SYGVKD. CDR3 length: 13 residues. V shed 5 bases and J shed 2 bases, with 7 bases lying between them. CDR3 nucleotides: TGTGCCATCAGTCCGACAGCCTACAATGAGCAGTTCTTC. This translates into CAISPTAYNEQFF.

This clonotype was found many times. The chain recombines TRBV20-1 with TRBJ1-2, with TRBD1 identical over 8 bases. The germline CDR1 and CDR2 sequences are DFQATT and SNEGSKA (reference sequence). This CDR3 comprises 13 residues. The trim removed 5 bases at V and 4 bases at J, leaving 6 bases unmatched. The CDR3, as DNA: TGCAGTGCTCCAGGGGGCGTCCCCTATGGCTACACCTTC. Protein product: CSAPGGVPYGYTF.

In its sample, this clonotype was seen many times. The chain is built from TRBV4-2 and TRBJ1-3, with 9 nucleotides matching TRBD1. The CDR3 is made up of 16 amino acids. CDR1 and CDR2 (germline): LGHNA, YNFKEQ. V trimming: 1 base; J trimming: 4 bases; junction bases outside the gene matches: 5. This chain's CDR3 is CASSQVRTGDGNTIYF. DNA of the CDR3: TGTGCCAGCAGCCAAGTTCGGACAGGGGACGGAAACACCATATATTTT.